The table lists the clone carrying this T cell receptor beta chain with a few counts. What it recognizes is unknown. Donation came from healthy Caucasian individuals in Russia who were aged 6 to 90. The entry originates in a study of blood T cells in healthy people across ages. General study points: The lack of PBMC sorting stopped any conclusive naive versus antigen-experienced comparison. Researchers deemed the diversity estimates from one million T cells underestimates. A roughly linear age-dependent decrease characterized TCR beta diversity per million T cells.

For the second PCR, which ran for about 6 to 12 cycles, a sample-barcoded 5' primer and a J-beta primer mix were used. One entry per CDR3 protein results from TCRdb running MiXCR on the 5' RACE reads. The table lists 1.5 million to 1.8 million distinct CDR3 sequences, 35% to 45% of them singletons. The length of the CDR3 is 13 residues. The V end lost 4 bases, the J end lost 8 bases, and 12 bases lay between the germline ends. Germline V gene sequence: CDR1 SEHNR, CDR2 FQNEAQ (reference sequence). The rearrangement joins TRBV7-9 to TRBJ2-1, with D uncertain. The sample taken for sequencing was blood. This sequence originates from a woman in her late teens or twenties in good health. CDR3 DNA: TGTGCCAGCAGCTCCTCGCTAAGACATGAGCAGTTCTTC. Its translation is CASSSSLRHEQFF.